One sample yielded the 30 T cell receptor beta chains listed below, sequenced in a study of blood T cell repertoires in COVID-19. Here immunoSEQ multiplex PCR was the method, and the copy in TCRdb shows in-frame clones only, minus some. The data contain some 160,000 clones, approximately 91% of them seen just once; the ten biggest clones take up approximately 5%. The specimen sequenced was peripheral blood. The receptor set was obtained from a man younger than 35 with COVID-19, enrolled during active disease.

The rearrangement links TRBV24-1 to TRBJ2-7, with TRBD1 matching over 7 bases. Germline V lookup: CDR1 KGHDR, CDR2 SFDVKD. V trimming: 3 bases; J trimming: 3 bases; junction bases outside the gene matches: 4. CDR3 size: 14 residues. The CDR3 DNA is TGTGCCACCAGTGATGCTGACAGGGACTACGAGCAGTACTTC. This translates into CATSDADRDYEQYF.

The sample holds one count of this clone. The DNA of the CDR3 is TGTGCCAGCTCACCTTCGGCAGGGGACCAGCCCCAGCATTTT. Its translation is CASSPSAGDQPQHF. The rearrangement uses TRBV18 and TRBJ1-5; D possibly corresponds to TRBD1 (6 bases). Per the germline V gene, CDR1 is KGHSH and CDR2 is LQKENI. The CDR3 runs 14 residues. Trimming removed 3 bases from V and 7 bases from J, with 13 bases in between.

The V and J genes are TRBV19 and TRBJ2-1, with TRBD2 as a possible D gene (5 bases). The CDR3 loop spans 16 amino acids. V dropped 0 bases and J dropped 2 bases, with 11 bases sitting between them. In germline, CDR1 is LNHDA, CDR2 SQIVND (reference sequence). The CDR3 region is CASSIDWMRAYNEQFF. The CDR3 nucleotides are TGTGCCAGTAGTATAGACTGGATGAGGGCCTACAATGAGCAGTTCTTC.

V is TRBV27 and J is TRBJ1-2; a possible D gene is TRBD1 (6 bases). Germline assignment: CDR1 MNHEY and CDR2 SMNVEV (reference sequence). V was trimmed by 0 bases and J by 2 bases, leaving 13 bases between them. The CDR3 totals 16 residues. CDR3 residues: CASSLSITGLNYGYTF. In DNA, the CDR3 is TGTGCCAGCAGTTTATCGATAACAGGGTTAAACTATGGCTACACCTTC.

The chain carries TRBV25-1 and TRBJ2-7; D unresolved. The CDR3 consists of 14 residues. Germline CDR1 reads MGHDK; CDR2 reads SYGVNS. With 0 bases removed from V and 3 bases from J, the gap between germline ends came to 9 bases. CDR3: CASSEYYRSYEQYF. The CDR3 DNA reads TGTGCCAGCAGTGAATATTACAGAAGCTACGAGCAGTACTTC.

This sequence joins TRBV19 and TRBJ1-5; possible D gene TRBD1, 6 bases. Trimming removed 4 bases at V and 2 bases at J, with 9 bases between. Germline V lookup: CDR1 LNHDA, CDR2 SQIVND (reference sequence). The CDR3 length is 14 residues. In DNA form, the CDR3 reads TGTGCCAGTAGTACCCGGACAGGCAATCAGCCCCAGCATTTT. This encodes CASSTRTGNQPQHF.

The J gene is TRBJ2-2, the V gene TRBV7-2, with a possible D match to TRBD2 (5 bases). The CDR3 has 16 residues. Per the germline V gene, CDR1 is SGHTA and CDR2 is FQGNSA. Trimming shortened V by 4 bases and J by 1 base, and 13 bases separated the two germline ends. The CDR3 DNA follows: TGTGCCAGCAGCTCCGAGAGGGCCAGGAACACCGGGGAGCTGTTTTTT. It codes for CASSSERARNTGELFF. Together with reference TRBV7-2 and TRBJ2-2, the CDR3 gives the full variable domain: GAGVSQSPSNKVTEKGKDVELRCDPISGHTALYWYRQSLGQGLEFLIYFQGNSAPDKSGLPSDRFSAERTGGSVSTLTIQRTQQEDSAVYLCASSSERARNTGELFFGEGSRLTVL.

This clone was seen a single time. The chain combines TRBV11-2 with TRBJ2-7, with a possible D match to TRBD1 (6 bases). The V end lost 5 bases, the J end lost 0 bases, and 11 bases lay between the germline ends. The CDR3 consists of 14 residues. From germline, CDR1 is SGHAT and CDR2 FQNNGV. The CDR3 is CASSTGTSSYEQYF. The CDR3, as DNA: TGTGCCAGCAGCACCGGGACATCCTCCTACGAGCAGTACTTC.

Details on this clone: The sample holds other DNA sequences that translate to the same CDR3. The V call is TRBV27, the J call TRBJ1-5; D possibly corresponds to TRBD1 (5 bases). Per the germline V gene, CDR1 is MNHEY and CDR2 is SMNVEV (reference sequence). V lost 9 bases and J lost 6, with 9 bases in between. The CDR3 loop spans 11 amino acids. This chain's CDR3 is CASGRGQPQHF. The CDR3, as DNA: TGTGCCAGTGGGAGGGGTCAGCCCCAGCATTTT.

This chain links TRBV7-2 with TRBJ2-3, with TRBD2 identical over 10 bases. Trimming removed 6 bases from V and 4 bases from J; junction bases left unmatched: 10. Germline lookup yields CDR1 SGHTA and CDR2 FQGNSA. This CDR3 has 16 residues. The CDR3 coding sequence is TGTGCCAGCAGTTCTAGACTAGCGGGCTCAGCAGATACGCAGTATTTT. It encodes CASSSRLAGSADTQYF.

A single count supports this clone. A junction end diverges from the germline sequence, so it may reflect a read error. The chain has TRBV30 and TRBJ1-4; TRBD1 matches at 9 bases. The CDR3 sequence is 17 residues long. The germline gives CDR1 GTSNPN, CDR2 SVGIG (reference sequence). The CDR3 DNA follows: TGTGCCTGGAGTGGGGACAGGGAGGGGAGTGAGAATGAAAAACTGCTTTTT. It specifies CAWSGDREGSENEKLLF.

The V and J genes are TRBV7-9 and TRBJ2-2; D not resolved. V dropped 0 bases and J dropped 3 bases, with 5 bases sitting between them. Germline V gene sequence: CDR1 SEHNR, CDR2 FQNEAQ (reference sequence). This CDR3 contains 14 residues. The CDR3 loop reads CASSLARYTGELFF. The CDR3 coding sequence is TGTGCCAGCAGCTTAGCGCGGTACACCGGGGAGCTGTTTTTT.

The chain is built from TRBV29-1 and TRBJ2-7; 10 bases match TRBD2. This CDR3 contains 14 residues. Trimming removed 7 bases from V and 7 bases from J; junction bases left unmatched: 13. Germline V lookup: CDR1 SQVTM, CDR2 ANQGSEA. The CDR3 region has the DNA TGCAGCGCCGGGGACAGCGGGAGGGCCGGTGAGCAGTACTTC. This gives the protein CSAGDSGRAGEQYF.

The chain recombines TRBV7-9 with TRBJ2-2; 12 nucleotides agree with TRBD2. The CDR3 length is 16 residues. CDR1 is SEHNR, CDR2 FQNEAQ, per germline (reference sequence). V shed 3 bases, J shed 5 bases, and the junction held 4 bases outside the gene matches. CDR3 sequence: CASSFRLAGVTGELFF. The CDR3 nucleotides read TGTGCCAGCAGCTTCAGACTAGCGGGAGTAACCGGGGAGCTGTTTTTT.

The CDR3 reads CASRRTGAKNIQYF. CDR3 nucleotides: TGTGCCAGCAGACGCACAGGGGCTAAAAACATTCAGTACTTC. J is TRBJ2-4 and V is TRBV5-8, with 7 bases that match TRBD1. The CDR3 is made up of 14 amino acids. Germline V gene sequence: CDR1 SGHTS, CDR2 YDEGEE. Trimming took 5 bases from V and 4 from J; bases not matched to a gene: 6.

The CDR3 sequence is CASSSRQNEAFF. CDR3 DNA sequence: TGTGCCAGCAGTTCACGACAGAATGAAGCTTTCTTT. The chain combines TRBV27 with TRBJ1-1; perhaps TRBD1 as D (5 bases). The germline V gene has CDR1 MNHEY and CDR2 SMNVEV (reference sequence). This CDR3 has 12 residues. V was shortened by 4 bases and J by 7 bases, with 10 bases between the two germline ends.

The rearrangement uses TRBV7-7 and TRBJ2-1; tentatively, D is TRBD2 (5 bases). This CDR3 spans 13 amino acids. V was cut by 4 bases and J by 7 bases, with 11 bases left in between. CDR1 is SSHAT, CDR2 FNYEAQ, per germline (reference sequence). The CDR3 region is CASSSGLLNEQFF. In nucleotides, the CDR3 is TGTGCCAGCAGCTCTGGACTGTTGAATGAGCAGTTCTTC.

This clone was detected only a few times. The chain has TRBV29-1 and TRBJ2-7, with D perhaps TRBD1 (6 bases). The CDR3 length is 12 residues. Germline V gene lookup returns CDR1 SQVTM and CDR2 ANQGSEA. Between the trimmed V and J ends, which lost 7 bases and 1 base, there was a span of 11 bases. CDR3 nucleotide sequence: TGCAGCGCAACCGACAGGTCCTACGAGCAGTACTTC. Amino acids: CSATDRSYEQYF.

The V call is TRBV7-6, the J call TRBJ1-1, with 7 bases fitting TRBD1. Germline values: CDR1 SGHVS, CDR2 FNYEAQ. The CDR3 spans 18 residues. Trimming took 5 bases from V and 2 from J; bases not matched to a gene: 17. The CDR3 is CASSLIPNRQGYNTEAFF. The CDR3 DNA follows: TGTGCCAGCAGCCTAATACCCAACAGACAGGGCTATAACACTGAAGCTTTCTTT.

The chain uses TRBV7-2 and TRBJ1-5, with D unresolved. Trimming shortened V by 5 bases and J by 5 bases, and 16 bases separated the two germline ends. There are 15 residues in the CDR3. The germline gives CDR1 SGHTA, CDR2 FQGNSA. CDR3 region: CASSAGPARDQPQHF. The CDR3 region has the DNA TGTGCCAGCAGCGCGGGTCCGGCTAGGGATCAGCCCCAGCATTTT.

This sequence joins TRBV28 and TRBJ1-1; possible D gene TRBD1, 6 bases. The CDR3 loop spans 16 amino acids. CDR1 and CDR2 (germline): MDHEN, SYDVKM. Between the trimmed V and J ends, which lost 3 bases and 4 bases, there was a span of 18 bases. Here the CDR3 reads CASSFDLGGRSTEAFF. CDR3 bases: TGTGCCAGCAGTTTCGACTTGGGGGGGCGGAGCACTGAAGCTTTCTTT.

V is TRBV24-1 and J is TRBJ2-1; a weak D match, TRBD2 (6 bases). Between the trimmed V and J ends, which lost 1 base and 12 bases, there was a span of 12 bases. From germline, CDR1 is KGHDR and CDR2 SFDVKD. This CDR3 contains 13 residues. CDR3: CATSDLRVGGQFF. DNA of the CDR3: TGTGCCACCAGTGATTTACGGGTCGGGGGGCAGTTCTTC.

The J gene is TRBJ2-7, the V gene TRBV5-1, with 7 bases matching TRBD1. The germline CDR1 and CDR2 sequences are SGHRS and YFSETQ. This CDR3 is built from 13 residues. The junction had 6 bases not matched to a gene; V was cut back by 3 bases and J by 6 bases. This chain's CDR3 is CASSSVWTGEQYF. In DNA form, the CDR3 reads TGCGCCAGCAGCTCGGTTTGGACAGGCGAGCAGTACTTC.

The V gene is TRBV6-5, the J gene TRBJ1-2; 9 nucleotides line up with TRBD1. Per the germline V gene, CDR1 is MNHEY and CDR2 is SVGAGI. The CDR3 consists of 14 residues. Losses at the gene ends were 5 bases for V and 5 bases for J; bases not matched to a gene: 6. For the CDR3, the DNA is TGTGCCAGCAGTACCGGACAGGGGCAGTATGGCTACACCTTC. The encoded protein is CASSTGQGQYGYTF.

The V call is TRBV30, the J call TRBJ2-7; D is perhaps TRBD2 (6 bases). The CDR3 is made up of 11 amino acids. V gave up 4 bases and J gave up 7 bases, with 11 bases separating them. The germline CDR1 and CDR2 sequences are GTSNPN and SVGIG (reference sequence). CDR3 residues: CAWNLREEQYF. The DNA for the CDR3 is TGTGCCTGGAATCTGCGGGAAGAGCAGTACTTC.

V is TRBV7-8 and J is TRBJ2-5; 10 bases match TRBD1. V was pared by 5 bases and J by 5 bases, with 11 bases of the junction left unmatched. The germline V gene has CDR1 SGHVS and CDR2 FQNEAQ. The CDR3 runs to 16 residues. The CDR3 spells CASSPRGDRGYETQYF. The DNA for the CDR3 is TGTGCCAGCAGCCCCCGGGGGGACAGGGGATACGAGACCCAGTACTTC.

The chain employs TRBV7-5 and TRBJ1-3. TRBV7-5 counts as a pseudogene. The CDR3 contains 15 residues. The CDR3 loop is CARSLSEASGNTIYF. Here the CDR3 DNA reads TGTGCCAGAAGCTTGTCGGAGGCATCTGGAAACACCATATATTTT.

The V call is TRBV28, the J call TRBJ1-3, with a possible D match to TRBD1 (5 bases). CDR1 is MDHEN, CDR2 SYDVKM, per germline. The length of the CDR3 is 17 residues. V was shortened by 0 bases and J by 2 bases, with 14 bases between the two germline ends. CDR3 DNA sequence: TGTGCCAGCAGTTTATGGGGCAGGGAACGGGCTGGAAACACCATATATTTT. Its translation is CASSLWGRERAGNTIYF.

The chain carries TRBV5-1 and TRBJ1-2, with D tentatively TRBD1 (5 bases). The length of the CDR3 is 17 residues. Per germline, CDR1 SGHRS and CDR2 YFSETQ. With 1 base removed from V and 4 bases from J, the gap between germline ends came to 20 bases. The CDR3: CASSLTQGLSLGYGYTF. The CDR3 DNA is TGCGCCAGCAGCTTGACGCAGGGTTTGAGCCTTGGCTATGGCTACACCTTC.

The gene calls are TRBV5-4 and TRBJ2-1; 7 positions agree with TRBD2. Germline lookup yields CDR1 SGHNT and CDR2 YYREEE (reference sequence). Unmatched junction bases numbered 2, after V lost 0 bases and J lost 5 bases. The CDR3 has 14 amino acids. The CDR3 spells CASSLDLADNEQFF. The CDR3 nucleotides read TGTGCCAGCAGCTTGGATCTAGCGGACAATGAGCAGTTCTTC.